This T cell receptor beta chain derives from a study of regulatory T cells in long-lasting Graves disease. The germline gives CDR1 MRHNA, CDR2 SNTAGT. The CDR3 is made up of 15 amino acids. V was trimmed by 9 bases and J by 7 bases, leaving 22 bases between them. In this sample, this clonotype turned up once. What it recognizes is unknown. Study results and caveats: It is possible that accuracy was reduced by the small size of the sample.

Combining iRepertoire HTBI primers with Arm-PCR of CDR3 regions, the authors built TCR beta libraries. TCRdb reanalysed the multiplex PCR reads using MiXCR and keeps one entry per CDR3 protein. The sample carries approximately 480,000 distinct CDR3 sequences, about 17% recorded once. The sample's time point: newly diagnosed GD, antithyroid drugs for less than 3 months. PBMCs were the source of the RNA used for TCR sequencing. The same data also went into a second study, on T cells in Graves' hyperthyroidism and ophthalmopathy.

The clonotype was recovered from a man aged 40-50 years with Graves disease. The chain combines TRBV6-4 with TRBJ1-5; tentative D call: TRBD1 (6 bases). Sequencing used peripheral blood mononuclear cells (PBMCs), obtained at new diagnosis, from a patient treated with antithyroid drugs. CDR3 sequence reads: CASGGRGRGDQPQHF. For the CDR3, the DNA is TGTGCCAGTGGAGGCCGGGGCAGGGGAGACCAGCCCCAGCATTTT.